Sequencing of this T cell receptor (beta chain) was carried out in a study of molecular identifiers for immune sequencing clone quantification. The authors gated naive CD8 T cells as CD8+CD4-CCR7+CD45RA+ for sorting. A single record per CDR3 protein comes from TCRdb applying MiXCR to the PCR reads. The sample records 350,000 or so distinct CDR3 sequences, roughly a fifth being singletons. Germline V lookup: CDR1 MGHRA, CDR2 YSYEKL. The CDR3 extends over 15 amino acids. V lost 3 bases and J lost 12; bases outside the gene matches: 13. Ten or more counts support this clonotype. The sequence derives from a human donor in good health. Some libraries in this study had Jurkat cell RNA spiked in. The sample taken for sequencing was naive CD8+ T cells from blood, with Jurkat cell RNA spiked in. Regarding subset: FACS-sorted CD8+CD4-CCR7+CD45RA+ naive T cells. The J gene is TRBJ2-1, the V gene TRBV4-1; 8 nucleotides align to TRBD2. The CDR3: CASSHAPGGGQGQFF. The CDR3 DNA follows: TGCGCCAGCAGCCATGCTCCTGGCGGGGGGCAAGGGCAGTTCTTC.